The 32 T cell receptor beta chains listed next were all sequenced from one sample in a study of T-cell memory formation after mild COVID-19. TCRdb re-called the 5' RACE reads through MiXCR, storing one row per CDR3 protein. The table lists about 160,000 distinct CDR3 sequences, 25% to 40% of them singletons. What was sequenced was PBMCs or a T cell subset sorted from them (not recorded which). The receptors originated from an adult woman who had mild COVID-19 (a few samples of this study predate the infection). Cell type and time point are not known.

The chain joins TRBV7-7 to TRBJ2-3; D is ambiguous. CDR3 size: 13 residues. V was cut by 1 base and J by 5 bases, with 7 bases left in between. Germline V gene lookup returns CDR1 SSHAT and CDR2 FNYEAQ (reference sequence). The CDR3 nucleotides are TGTGCCAGCAGCTTAGAAATTAGAGATACGCAGTATTTT. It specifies CASSLEIRDTQYF. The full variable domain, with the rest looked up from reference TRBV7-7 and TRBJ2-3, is GAGVSQSPRYKVTKRGQDVTLRCDPISSHATLYWYQQALGQGPEFLTYFNYEAQPDKSGLPSDRFSAERPEGSISTLTIQRTEQRDSAMYRCASSLEIRDTQYFGPGTRLTVL.

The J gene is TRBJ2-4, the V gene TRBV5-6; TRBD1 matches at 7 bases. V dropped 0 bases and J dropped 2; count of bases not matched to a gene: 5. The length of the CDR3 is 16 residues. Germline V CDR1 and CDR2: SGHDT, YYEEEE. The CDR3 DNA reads TGTGCCAGCAGCTTGGCACAGGGGCCGTCCAAAAACATTCAGTACTTC. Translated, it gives CASSLAQGPSKNIQYF.

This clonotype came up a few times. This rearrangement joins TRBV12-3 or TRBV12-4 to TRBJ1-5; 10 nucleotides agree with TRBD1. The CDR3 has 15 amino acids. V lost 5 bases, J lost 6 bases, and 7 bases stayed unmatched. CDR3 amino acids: CASSPTGGSSQPQHF. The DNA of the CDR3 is TGTGCCAGCAGTCCGACAGGGGGCTCATCTCAGCCCCAGCATTTT.

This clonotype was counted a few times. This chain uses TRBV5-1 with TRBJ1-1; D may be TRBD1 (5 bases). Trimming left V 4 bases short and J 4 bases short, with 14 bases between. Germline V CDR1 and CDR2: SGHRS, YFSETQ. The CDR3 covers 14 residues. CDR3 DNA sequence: TGCGCCAGCAGCCCCCGGGACCGAGGCACTGAAGCTTTCTTT. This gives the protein CASSPRDRGTEAFF.

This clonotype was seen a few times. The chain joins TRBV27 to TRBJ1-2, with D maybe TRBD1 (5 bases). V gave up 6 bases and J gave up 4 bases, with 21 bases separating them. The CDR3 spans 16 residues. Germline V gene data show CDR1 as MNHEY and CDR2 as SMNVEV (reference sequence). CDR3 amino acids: CASRPSSGTRGYGYTF. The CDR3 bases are TGTGCCAGCAGACCATCATCCGGGACGAGGGGCTATGGCTACACCTTC.

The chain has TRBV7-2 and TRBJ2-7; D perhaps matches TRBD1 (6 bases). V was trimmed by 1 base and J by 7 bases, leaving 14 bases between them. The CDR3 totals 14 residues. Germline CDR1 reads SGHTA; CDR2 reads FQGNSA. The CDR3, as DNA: TGTGCCAGCAGCTTAGGGGGGCGAGCTACTGAGCAGTACTTC. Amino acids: CASSLGGRATEQYF.

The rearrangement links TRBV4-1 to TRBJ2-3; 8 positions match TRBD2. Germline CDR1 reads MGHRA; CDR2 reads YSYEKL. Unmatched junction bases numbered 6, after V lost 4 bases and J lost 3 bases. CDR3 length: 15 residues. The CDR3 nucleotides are TGCGCCAGCAGCCTCACGGGACTAGGTACAGATACGCAGTATTTT. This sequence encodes CASSLTGLGTDTQYF.

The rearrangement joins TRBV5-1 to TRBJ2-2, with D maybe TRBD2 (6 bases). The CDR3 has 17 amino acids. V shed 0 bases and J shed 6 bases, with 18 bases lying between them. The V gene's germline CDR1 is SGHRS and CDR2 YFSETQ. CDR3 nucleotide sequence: TGCGCCAGCAGCTTGGCCGGCAGTCCCGGGAGTGCCGGGGAGCTGTTTTTT. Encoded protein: CASSLAGSPGSAGELFF.

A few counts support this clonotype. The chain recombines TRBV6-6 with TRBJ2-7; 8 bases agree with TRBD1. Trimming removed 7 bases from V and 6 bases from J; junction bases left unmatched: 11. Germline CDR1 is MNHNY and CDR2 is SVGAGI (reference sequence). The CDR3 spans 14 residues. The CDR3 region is CASNPGDRLSEQYF. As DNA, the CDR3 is TGTGCCAGCAACCCGGGGGACAGGTTGAGCGAGCAGTACTTC.

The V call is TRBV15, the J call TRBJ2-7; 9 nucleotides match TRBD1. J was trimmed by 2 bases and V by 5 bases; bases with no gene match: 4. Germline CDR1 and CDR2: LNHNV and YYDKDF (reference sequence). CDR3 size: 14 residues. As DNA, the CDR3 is TGTGCCACCAGCGTCCGGGACAGGGCCTACGAGCAGTACTTC. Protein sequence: CATSVRDRAYEQYF. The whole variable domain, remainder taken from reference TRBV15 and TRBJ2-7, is DAMVIQNPRYQVTQFGKPVTLSCSQTLNHNVMYWYQQKSSQAPKLLFHYYDKDFNNEADTPDNFQSRRPNTSFCFLDIRSPGLGDTAMYLCATSVRDRAYEQYFGPGTRLTVT.

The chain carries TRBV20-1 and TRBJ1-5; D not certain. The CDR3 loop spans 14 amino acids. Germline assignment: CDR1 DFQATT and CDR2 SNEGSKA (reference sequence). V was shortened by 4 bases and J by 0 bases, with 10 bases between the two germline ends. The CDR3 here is CSANDRFSNQPQHF. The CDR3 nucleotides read TGCAGTGCTAACGACCGCTTTAGCAATCAGCCCCAGCATTTT.

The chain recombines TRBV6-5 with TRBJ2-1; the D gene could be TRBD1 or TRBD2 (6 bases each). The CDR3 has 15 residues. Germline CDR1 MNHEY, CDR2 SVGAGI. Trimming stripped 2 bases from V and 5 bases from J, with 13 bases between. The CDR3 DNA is TGTGCCAGCAGTTACGGGTCGGGGGCCCACAATGAGCAGTTCTTC. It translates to CASSYGSGAHNEQFF.

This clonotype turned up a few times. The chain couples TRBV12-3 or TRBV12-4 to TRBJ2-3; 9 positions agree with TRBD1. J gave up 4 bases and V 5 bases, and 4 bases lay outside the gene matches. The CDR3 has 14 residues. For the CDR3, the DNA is TGTGCCAGCAGTCTACAGGGGGCCGCAGATACGCAGTATTTT. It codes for CASSLQGAADTQYF.

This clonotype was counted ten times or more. CDR3 nucleotides: TGTGCCAGCTCACGATACGGGTCGAGCTCCTACGAGCAGTACTTC. Translation gives CASSRYGSSSYEQYF. The genes are TRBV18 and TRBJ2-7; D gene unclear. With 4 bases removed from V and 0 bases from J, the gap between germline ends came to 13 bases. This CDR3 has 15 amino acids. Germline V gene lookup returns CDR1 KGHSH and CDR2 LQKENI.

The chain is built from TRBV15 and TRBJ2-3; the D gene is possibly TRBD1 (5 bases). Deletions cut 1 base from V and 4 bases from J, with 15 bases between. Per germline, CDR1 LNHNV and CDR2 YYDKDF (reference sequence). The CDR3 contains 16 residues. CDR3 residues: CATSRAPQENADTQYF. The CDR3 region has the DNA TGTGCCACCAGCAGAGCCCCACAGGAGAATGCAGATACGCAGTATTTT.

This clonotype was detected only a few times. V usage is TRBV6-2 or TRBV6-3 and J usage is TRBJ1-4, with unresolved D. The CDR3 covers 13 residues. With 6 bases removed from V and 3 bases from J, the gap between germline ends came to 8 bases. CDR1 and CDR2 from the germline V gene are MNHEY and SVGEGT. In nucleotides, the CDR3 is TGTGCCAGCAGACCCCCCTCTAATGAAAAACTGTTTTTT. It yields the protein CASRPPSNEKLFF.

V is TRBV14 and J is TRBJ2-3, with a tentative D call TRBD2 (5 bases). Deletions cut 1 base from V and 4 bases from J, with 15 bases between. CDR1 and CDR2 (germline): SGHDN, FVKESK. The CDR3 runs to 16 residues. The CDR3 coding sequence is TGTGCCAGCAGCCAAGTCCGAGGGAGCTGGGCAGATACGCAGTATTTT. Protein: CASSQVRGSWADTQYF.

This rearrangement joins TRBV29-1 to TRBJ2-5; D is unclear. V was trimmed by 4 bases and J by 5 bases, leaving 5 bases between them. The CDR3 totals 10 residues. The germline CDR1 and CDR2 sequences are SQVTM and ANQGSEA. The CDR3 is CSVVQETQYF. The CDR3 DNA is TGCAGCGTTGTCCAGGAGACCCAGTACTTC. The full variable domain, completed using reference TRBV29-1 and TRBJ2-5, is SAVISQKPSRDICQRGTSLTIQCQVDSQVTMMFWYRQQPGQSLTLIATANQGSEATYESGFVIDKFPISRPNLTFSTLTVSNMSPEDSSIYLCSVVQETQYFGPGTRLLVL.

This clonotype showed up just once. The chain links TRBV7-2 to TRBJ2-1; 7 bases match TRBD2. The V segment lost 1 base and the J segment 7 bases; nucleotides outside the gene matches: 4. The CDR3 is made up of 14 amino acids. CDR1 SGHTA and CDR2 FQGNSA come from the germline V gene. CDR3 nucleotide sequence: TGTGCCAGCAGCTTAGGCGGGAGTTGGAATGAGCAGTTCTTC. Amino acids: CASSLGGSWNEQFF.

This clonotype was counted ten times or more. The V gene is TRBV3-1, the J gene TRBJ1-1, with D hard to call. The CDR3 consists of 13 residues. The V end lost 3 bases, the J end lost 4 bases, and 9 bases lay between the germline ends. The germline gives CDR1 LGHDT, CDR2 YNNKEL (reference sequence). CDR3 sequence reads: CASSQDQFTEAFF. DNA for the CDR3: TGTGCCAGCAGCCAGGACCAGTTCACTGAAGCTTTCTTT.

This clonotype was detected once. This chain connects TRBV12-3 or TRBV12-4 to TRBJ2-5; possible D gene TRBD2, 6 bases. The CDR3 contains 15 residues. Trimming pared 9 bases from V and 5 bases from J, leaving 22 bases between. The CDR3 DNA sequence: TGTGCCAGGAGTGCCGGGACTCAGGCCTCGGAGACCCAGTACTTC. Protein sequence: CARSAGTQASETQYF.

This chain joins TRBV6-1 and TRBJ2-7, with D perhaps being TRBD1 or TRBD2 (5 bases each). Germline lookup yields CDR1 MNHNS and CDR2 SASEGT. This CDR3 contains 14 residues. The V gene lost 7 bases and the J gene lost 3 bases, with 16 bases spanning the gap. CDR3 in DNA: TGTGCCAGCACTCCCCGGGGCGGTGGCTACGAGCAGTACTTC. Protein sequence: CASTPRGGGYEQYF.

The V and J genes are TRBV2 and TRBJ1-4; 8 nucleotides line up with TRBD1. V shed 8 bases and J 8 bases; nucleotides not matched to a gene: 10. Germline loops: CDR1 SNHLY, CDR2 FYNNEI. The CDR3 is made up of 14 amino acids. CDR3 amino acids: CASGAGGMREKLFF. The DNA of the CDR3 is TGTGCCAGCGGGGCAGGGGGCATGAGGGAAAAACTGTTTTTT.

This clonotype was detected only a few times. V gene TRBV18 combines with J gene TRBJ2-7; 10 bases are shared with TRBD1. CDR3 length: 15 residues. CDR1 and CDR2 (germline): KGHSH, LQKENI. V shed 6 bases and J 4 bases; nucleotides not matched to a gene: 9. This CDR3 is CASSPLGTGAYEQYF. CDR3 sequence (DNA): TGTGCCAGCTCGCCCCTCGGGACAGGGGCGTACGAGCAGTACTTC.

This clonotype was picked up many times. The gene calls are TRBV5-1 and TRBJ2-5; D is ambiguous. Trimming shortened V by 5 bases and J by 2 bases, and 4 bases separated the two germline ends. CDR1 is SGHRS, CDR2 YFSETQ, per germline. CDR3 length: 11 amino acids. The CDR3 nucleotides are TGCGCCAGCAGGCAGCAAGAGACCCAGTACTTC. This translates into CASRQQETQYF.

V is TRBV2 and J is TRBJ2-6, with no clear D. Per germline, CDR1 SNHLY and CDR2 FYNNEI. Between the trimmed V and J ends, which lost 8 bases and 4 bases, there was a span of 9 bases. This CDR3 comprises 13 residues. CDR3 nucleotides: TGTGCCAGCGAGTTTCCCGGGGCCAACGTCCTGACTTTC. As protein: CASEFPGANVLTF.

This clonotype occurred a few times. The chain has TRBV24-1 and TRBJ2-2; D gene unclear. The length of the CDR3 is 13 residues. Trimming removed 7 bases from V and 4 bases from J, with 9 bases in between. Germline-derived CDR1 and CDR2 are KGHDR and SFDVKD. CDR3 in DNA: TGTGCCACCAGGGCTCAGAGCACCGGGGAGCTGTTTTTT. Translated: CATRAQSTGELFF.

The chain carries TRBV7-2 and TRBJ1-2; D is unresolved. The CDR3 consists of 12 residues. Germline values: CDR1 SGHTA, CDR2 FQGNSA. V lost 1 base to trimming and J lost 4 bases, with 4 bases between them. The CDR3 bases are TGTGCCAGCAGCTTAGAGGGCTATGGCTACACCTTC. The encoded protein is CASSLEGYGYTF.

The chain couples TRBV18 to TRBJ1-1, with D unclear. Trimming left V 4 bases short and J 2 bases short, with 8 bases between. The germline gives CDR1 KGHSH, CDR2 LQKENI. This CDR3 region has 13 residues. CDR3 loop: CASSRSFNTEAFF. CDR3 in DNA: TGTGCCAGCTCACGCTCGTTTAACACTGAAGCTTTCTTT. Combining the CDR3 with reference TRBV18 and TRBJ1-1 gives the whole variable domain NAGVMQNPRHLVRRRGQEARLRCSPMKGHSHVYWYRQLPEEGLKFMVYLQKENIIDESGMPKERFSAEFPKEGPSILRIQQVVRGDSAAYFCASSRSFNTEAFFGQGTRLTVV.

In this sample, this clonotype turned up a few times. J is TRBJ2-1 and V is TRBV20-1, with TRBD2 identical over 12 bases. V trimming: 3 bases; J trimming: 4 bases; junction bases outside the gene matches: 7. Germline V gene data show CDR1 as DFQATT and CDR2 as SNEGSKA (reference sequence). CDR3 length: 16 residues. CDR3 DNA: TGCAGTGCTAGTGGTAGGGGACTAGCGGGTTACAATGAGCAGTTCTTC. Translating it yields CSASGRGLAGYNEQFF.

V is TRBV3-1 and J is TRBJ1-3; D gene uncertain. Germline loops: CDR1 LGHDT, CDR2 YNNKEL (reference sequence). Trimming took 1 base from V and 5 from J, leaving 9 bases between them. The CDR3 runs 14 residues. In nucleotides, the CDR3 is TGTGCCAGCAGCCAAGGGGCGGACCGAAACACCATATATTTT. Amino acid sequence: CASSQGADRNTIYF.

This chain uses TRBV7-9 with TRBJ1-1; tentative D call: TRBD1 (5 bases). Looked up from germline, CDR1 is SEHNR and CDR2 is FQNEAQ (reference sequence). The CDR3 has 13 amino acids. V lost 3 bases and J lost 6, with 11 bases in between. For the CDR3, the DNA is TGTGCCAGCAGCTTGGGAGTGACAGCTGAAGCTTTCTTT. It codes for CASSLGVTAEAFF. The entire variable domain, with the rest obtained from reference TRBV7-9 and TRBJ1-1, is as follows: DTGVSQNPRHKITKRGQNVTFRCDPISEHNRLYWYRQTLGQGPEFLTYFQNEAQLEKSRLLSDRFSAERPKGSFSTLEIQRTEQGDSAMYLCASSLGVTAEAFFGQGTRLTVV.